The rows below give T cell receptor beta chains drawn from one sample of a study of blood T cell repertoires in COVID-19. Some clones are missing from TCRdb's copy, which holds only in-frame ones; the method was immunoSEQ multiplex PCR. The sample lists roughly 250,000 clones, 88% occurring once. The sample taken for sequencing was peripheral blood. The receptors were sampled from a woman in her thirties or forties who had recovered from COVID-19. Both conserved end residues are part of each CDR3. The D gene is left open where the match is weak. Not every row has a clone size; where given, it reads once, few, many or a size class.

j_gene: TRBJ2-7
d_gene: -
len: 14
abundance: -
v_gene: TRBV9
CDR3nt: TGTGCCAGCAGCGCGGGGGACAGAACCTACGAGCAGTACTTC
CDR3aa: CASSAGDRTYEQYF

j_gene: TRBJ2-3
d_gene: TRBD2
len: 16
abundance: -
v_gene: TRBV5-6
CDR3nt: TGTGCCAGCAGCTTGGGAGGTGGGACTAACACAGATACGCAGTATTTT
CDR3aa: CASSLGGGTNTDTQYF

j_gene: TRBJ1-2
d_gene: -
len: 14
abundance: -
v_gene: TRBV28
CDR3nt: TGTGCCAGCACCCACGCGGGGGATAGGTCCGGCTACACCTTC
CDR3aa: CASTHAGDRSGYTF

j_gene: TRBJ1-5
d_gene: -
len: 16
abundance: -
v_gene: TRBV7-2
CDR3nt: TGTGCCAGCAGCTTAATCGGGTCCTATAGCAATCAGCCCCAGCATTTT
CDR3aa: CASSLIGSYSNQPQHF

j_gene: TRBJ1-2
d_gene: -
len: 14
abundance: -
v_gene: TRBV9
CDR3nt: TGTGCCAGCAGCACGGGAAGGCAGACCTATGGCTACACCTTC
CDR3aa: CASSTGRQTYGYTF

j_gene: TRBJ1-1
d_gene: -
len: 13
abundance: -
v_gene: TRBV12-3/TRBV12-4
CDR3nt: -
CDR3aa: CASSSSRTVEAFF

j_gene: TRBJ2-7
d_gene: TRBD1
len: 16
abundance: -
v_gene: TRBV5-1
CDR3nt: TGCGCCAGCAGCTTGATGGGGACAGGGCCCCCCTACGAGCAGTACTTC
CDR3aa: CASSLMGTGPPYEQYF

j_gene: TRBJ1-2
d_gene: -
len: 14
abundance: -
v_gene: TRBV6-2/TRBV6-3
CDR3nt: TGTGCCAGCAGCCACTACCCGGACAGACCTGGCTACACCTTC
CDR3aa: CASSHYPDRPGYTF

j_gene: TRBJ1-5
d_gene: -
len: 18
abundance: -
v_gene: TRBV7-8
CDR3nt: TGTGCCAGCAGCTTCCCCCCCATGGGGATCGGGGGCAATCAGCCCCAGCATTTT
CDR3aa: CASSFPPMGIGGNQPQHF

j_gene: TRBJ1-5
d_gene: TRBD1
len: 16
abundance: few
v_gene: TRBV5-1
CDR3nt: TGCGCCAGCAGCTTGGGGGACAGGGGCCTTAATCAGCCCCAGCATTTT
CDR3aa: CASSLGDRGLNQPQHF

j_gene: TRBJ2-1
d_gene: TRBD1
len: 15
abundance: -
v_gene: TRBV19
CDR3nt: TGTGCCAGTAGTAAACAGGGGGGTTTTGTGGATGAGCAGTTCTTC
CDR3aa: CASSKQGGFVDEQFF

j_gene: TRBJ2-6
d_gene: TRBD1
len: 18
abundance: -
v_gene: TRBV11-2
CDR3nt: TGTGCCAGCAGCCAGCGACAGGGAGACCCCTCTGGGGCCAACGTCCTGACTTTC
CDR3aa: CASSQRQGDPSGANVLTF

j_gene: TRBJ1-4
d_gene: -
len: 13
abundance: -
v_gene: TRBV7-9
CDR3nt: TGTGCCATTCGGGGGACAACTAATGAAAAACTGTTTTTT
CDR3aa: CAIRGTTNEKLFF

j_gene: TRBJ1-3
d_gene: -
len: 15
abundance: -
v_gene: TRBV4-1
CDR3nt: TGCGCCAGCAGCCGGGGCATCCTCTCTGGAAACACCATATATTTT
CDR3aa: CASSRGILSGNTIYF

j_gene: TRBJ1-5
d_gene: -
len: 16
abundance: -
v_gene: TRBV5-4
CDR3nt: TGTGCCAGCAGCCCCGGACACCCTGGGGGCAATCAGCCCCAGCATTTT
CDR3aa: CASSPGHPGGNQPQHF

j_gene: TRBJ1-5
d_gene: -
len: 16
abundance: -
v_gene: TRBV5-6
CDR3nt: TGTGCCAGCAGCTTGGCCAGGGGTATGGGCAATCAGCCCCAGCATTTT
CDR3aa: CASSLARGMGNQPQHF

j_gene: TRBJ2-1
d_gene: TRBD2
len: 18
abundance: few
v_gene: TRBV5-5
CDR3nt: TGTGCCAGCAGCTTGGTCCATGTTAGCGGGAGCCCCGGCAATGAGCAGTTCTTC
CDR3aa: CASSLVHVSGSPGNEQFF

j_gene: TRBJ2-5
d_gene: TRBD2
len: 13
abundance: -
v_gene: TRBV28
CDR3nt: TGTGCCAGCCCGGTCCGGACTGCGGGGGCCCAGTACTTC
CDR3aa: CASPVRTAGAQYF

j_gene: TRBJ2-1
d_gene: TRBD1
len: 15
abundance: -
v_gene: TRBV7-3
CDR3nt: TGTGCCAGCAGCCCTACAGGGGGCGCCGGGAATGAGCAGTTCTTC
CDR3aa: CASSPTGGAGNEQFF

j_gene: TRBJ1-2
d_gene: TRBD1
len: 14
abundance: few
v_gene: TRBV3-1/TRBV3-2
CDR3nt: TGTGCCAGCAGCCAAGCCACCGGACAGGGAGGGTACACCTTC
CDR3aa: CASSQATGQGGYTF

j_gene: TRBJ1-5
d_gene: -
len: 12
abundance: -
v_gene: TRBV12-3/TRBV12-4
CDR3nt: TGTGCCAGCAGTTTCAGAGGTCAGCCCCAGCATTTT
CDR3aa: CASSFRGQPQHF

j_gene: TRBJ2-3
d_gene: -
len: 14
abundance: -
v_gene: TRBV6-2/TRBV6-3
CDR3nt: TGTGCCAGCAGTTACACAGGCAACACAGATACGCAGTATTTT
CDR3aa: CASSYTGNTDTQYF

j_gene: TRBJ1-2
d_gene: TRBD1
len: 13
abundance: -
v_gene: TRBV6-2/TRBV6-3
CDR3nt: TGTGCCAGCAGTTACCGTCCGGGACAGCGTTACACCTTC
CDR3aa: CASSYRPGQRYTF

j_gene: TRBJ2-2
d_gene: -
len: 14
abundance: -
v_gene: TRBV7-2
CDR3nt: TGTGCCAGCAGCTTAGTGGTGCGGACCGGGGAGCTGTTTTTT
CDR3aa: CASSLVVRTGELFF

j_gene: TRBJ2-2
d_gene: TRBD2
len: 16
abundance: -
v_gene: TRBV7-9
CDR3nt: TGTGCCAGCAGCTTGGGGAAGCGGGGGAACACCGGGGAGCTGTTTTTT
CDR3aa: CASSLGKRGNTGELFF

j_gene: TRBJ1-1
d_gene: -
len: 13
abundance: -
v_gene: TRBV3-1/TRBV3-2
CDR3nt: TGTGCCAGCAGCCAACGGGTCGACACTGAAGCTTTCTTT
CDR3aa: CASSQRVDTEAFF

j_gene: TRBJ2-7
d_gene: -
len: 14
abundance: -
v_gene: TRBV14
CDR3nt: TGTGCCAGCAGCCAAGCCTGGTGGAGTTACGAGCAGTACTTC
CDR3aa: CASSQAWWSYEQYF

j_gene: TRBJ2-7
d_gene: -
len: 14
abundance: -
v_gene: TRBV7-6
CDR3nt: TGTGCCAGCAGCAGTAACTCAGGGTCCGGCGAGCAGTACTTC
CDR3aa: CASSSNSGSGEQYF

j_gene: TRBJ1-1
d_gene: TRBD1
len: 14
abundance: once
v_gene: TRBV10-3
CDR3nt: TGTGCCATCACCTCGGGACAGAGAGGGACTGAAGCTTTCTTT
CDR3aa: CAITSGQRGTEAFF

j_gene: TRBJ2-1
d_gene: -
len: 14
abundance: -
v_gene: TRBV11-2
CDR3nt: TGTGCCAGCAGTCAGGGGAGCTCCTACAATGAGCAGTTCTTC
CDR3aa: CASSQGSSYNEQFF

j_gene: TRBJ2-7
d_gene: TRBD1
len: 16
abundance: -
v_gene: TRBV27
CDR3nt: TGTGCCAGCAGCAACGACCCCGGGACAGGGGCCTACGAGCAGTACTTC
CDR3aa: CASSNDPGTGAYEQYF

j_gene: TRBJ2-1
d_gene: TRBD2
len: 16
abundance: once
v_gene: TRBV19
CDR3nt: TGTGCCAGTAGAACTAGCGGGACCCTCCTCTACAATGAGCAGTTCTTC
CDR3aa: CASRTSGTLLYNEQFF

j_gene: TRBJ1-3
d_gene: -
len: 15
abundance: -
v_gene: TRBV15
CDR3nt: TGTGCCACCAGCAGACACACGGGTGCTGGAAACACCATATATTTT
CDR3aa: CATSRHTGAGNTIYF

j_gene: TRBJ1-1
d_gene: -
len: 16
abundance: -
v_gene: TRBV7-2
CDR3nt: TGTGCCAGCAGCTTAGTGGGGGCAGGGAGGAACACTGAAGCTTTCTTT
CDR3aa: CASSLVGAGRNTEAFF

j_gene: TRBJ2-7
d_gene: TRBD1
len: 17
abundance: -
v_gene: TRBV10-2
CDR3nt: TGCGCCAGCAGTGGGGACAGGGCTCTAGCCAAGCCCTACGAGCAGTACTTC
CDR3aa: CASSGDRALAKPYEQYF

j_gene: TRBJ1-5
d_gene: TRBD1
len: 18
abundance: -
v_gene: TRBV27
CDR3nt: TGTGCCAGCACCGGCGCCGCGGGGACAGGGGGTTCCAATCAGCCCCAGCATTTT
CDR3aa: CASTGAAGTGGSNQPQHF

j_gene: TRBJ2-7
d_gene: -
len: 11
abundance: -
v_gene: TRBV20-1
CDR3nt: TGCAGTGCTAGAGTAGAGAGCGAGCAGTACTTC
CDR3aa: CSARVESEQYF